Described below is a single TCR beta chain sequence and its context. Germline V gene lookup returns CDR1 SEHNR and CDR2 FQNEAQ (reference sequence). With 0 bases removed from V and 1 base from J, the gap between germline ends came to 9 bases. The CDR3 length is 15 residues. This specimen comes from a study of blood T cells in healthy people across ages. Study summary: Per two T cells, template switching captured roughly one barcoded beta molecule.

The donors, all healthy, were Caucasians living in Russia, aged 6 to 90. Peripheral blood samples of 7.5 to 10 milliliters were drawn from each donor. Through a sample-barcoded 5' primer and a J-beta primer mix, a second PCR was run for roughly 7 to 12 cycles. A single record per CDR3 protein comes from TCRdb applying MiXCR to the 5' RACE reads. The profile covers about 570,000 distinct CDR3 sequences, with 25% to 30% appearing a single time and around 20% taken by the ten largest. The V and J genes are TRBV7-9 and TRBJ1-1; D is ambiguous. The clonotype was recovered from a woman aged 70-85 years in good health. The sample was blood. In DNA form, the CDR3 reads TGTGCCAGCAGCTTAGCGCCAGACGGGAACACTGAAGCTTTCTTT. It codes for CASSLAPDGNTEAFF.